One sample yielded the 10 T cell receptor beta chains listed below, sequenced in a study of T cells in Graves' hyperthyroidism and ophthalmopathy. From RNA transcripts, TCR beta CDR3 regions were amplified. During a first-round RT-PCR of the TCR CDR3, the HTBI primer set was used. TCRdb analysed the multiplex PCR reads with MiXCR anew, one entry per CDR3 protein. Seen here are more than 300,000 distinct CDR3 sequences, about 13% observed once, and the top ten hold 9% to 9.5%. Sample: blood. All receptors come from a woman aged 18-29 years with Graves' hyperthyroidism.

This clonotype was detected once. It may be a read error: a sequence one base away is much more abundant. The chain carries TRBV7-3 and TRBJ1-6; D gene unclear. Trimming took off 4 bases at V and 1 base at J, with 8 bases between the two ends. This CDR3 spans 15 amino acids. The V gene's germline CDR1 is SGHTA and CDR2 FQGTGA. The CDR3 sequence is CASSSHWSYNSPLHF. CDR3 DNA sequence: TGTGCCAGCAGCTCGCATTGGTCCTATAATTCACCCCTCCACTTT.

The table lists this clonotype with many counts. The V gene is TRBV6-6, the J gene TRBJ2-2; D not certain. The CDR3 has 14 residues. CDR1 and CDR2 from the germline V gene are MNHNY and SVGAGI (reference sequence). The V end was cut by 0 bases, the J end by 6 bases, with 8 bases between. The CDR3: CASSYSYEPGELFF. DNA of the CDR3: TGTGCCAGCAGTTACTCGTATGAGCCCGGGGAGCTGTTTTTT.

This clonotype occurred a few times. V is TRBV3-1 and J is TRBJ2-7; 9 bases map to TRBD2. From germline, CDR1 is LGHDT and CDR2 YNNKEL (reference sequence). This CDR3 is built from 14 residues. J lost 4 bases, V lost 3 bases, and 4 bases had no gene match. The CDR3 spells CASSQGGLAYEQYF. In nucleotides, the CDR3 is TGTGCCAGCAGCCAGGGGGGACTAGCATACGAGCAGTACTTC.

This clonotype was found many times. This sequence joins TRBV6-1 and TRBJ1-1, with a tentative D call TRBD1 (6 bases). The ends were cut back, 7 bases at V and 0 bases at J, with 12 bases in the middle. The germline CDR1 and CDR2 sequences are MNHNS and SASEGT. This CDR3 spans 14 amino acids. The CDR3 coding sequence is TGTGCCAGCATCCTGACAGGTTTGAACACTGAAGCTTTCTTT. Its translation: CASILTGLNTEAFF.

This clonotype was counted ten times or more. J is TRBJ2-1 and V is TRBV3-1, with 12 bases fitting TRBD2. Trimming cost V 2 bases and J 9 bases; bases outside gene matches: 2. Germline CDR1 is LGHDT and CDR2 is YNNKEL (reference sequence). This CDR3 region has 14 residues. The CDR3 nucleotides read TGTGCCAGCAGCCAACTAGCGGGGGGGCCTGAGCAGTTCTTC. Residues: CASSQLAGGPEQFF.

This clonotype showed up many times. The genes are TRBV11-2 and TRBJ2-5; possibly TRBD2 for D (5 bases). V gave up 1 base and J gave up 5 bases, with 8 bases separating them. The CDR3 loop spans 13 amino acids. Germline-derived CDR1 and CDR2 are SGHAT and FQNNGV. CDR3 DNA sequence: TGTGCCAGCAGCTTAGGGCAGCGGGAGACCCAGTACTTC. Translating it yields CASSLGQRETQYF.

The chain employs TRBV20-1 and TRBJ1-1; 8 bases agree with TRBD1. Losses at the gene ends were 5 bases for V and 0 bases for J; bases not matched to a gene: 2. Germline V gene sequence: CDR1 DFQATT, CDR2 SNEGSKA (reference sequence). This CDR3 contains 13 residues. This CDR3 reads CSAHRGLNTEAFF. The CDR3 DNA reads as TGCAGTGCTCACAGGGGGTTGAACACTGAAGCTTTCTTT.

The sample holds many counts of this clonotype. This chain uses TRBV27 with TRBJ1-2; weak D call: TRBD1 (5 bases). The germline V gene encodes CDR1 MNHEY and CDR2 SMNVEV (reference sequence). V was cut by 6 bases and J by 4 bases, with 15 bases left in between. The CDR3 length is 14 residues. Here the CDR3 DNA reads TGTGCCAGCAGAAGGGGACGGCAAGGCTATGGCTACACCTTC. Translated: CASRRGRQGYGYTF.

Only a few counts were recorded for this clonotype. This could be a read error, since a much larger clone is one nucleotide away. The V call is TRBV27, the J call TRBJ2-5, with D perhaps matching TRBD2 (6 bases). This CDR3 has 15 residues. Per the germline V gene, CDR1 is MNHEY and CDR2 is SMNVEV (reference sequence). CDR3 region: CASSLSVGGTGTQCF. Written as DNA, the CDR3 is TGTGCCAGCAGTTTATCCGTTGGGGGGACTGGGACCCAGTGCTTC.

As for this clonotype: Just one base apart from a much larger clone, this may be a read error. The V and J genes are TRBV7-2 and TRBJ2-7; D remains ambiguous. This CDR3 spans 13 amino acids. The V gene's germline CDR1 is SGHTA and CDR2 FQGNSA. This CDR3 reads CASSLSLAYGQYF. DNA of the CDR3: TGTGCCAGCAGCTTGAGCTTGGCTTACGGGCAGTACTTC.